This TCR beta chain derives from a study of cytomegalovirus exposure and HLA in healthy donors. The overall study: Genetic ancestry analysis placed under 90% of the 300 to 400 donors that were genotyped in the Caucasian-associated cluster. General study findings and limits: Previous analysis showed most TCR beta V segments were productive about 87% or about 30% of the time. Sequencing likely produced, as an artifact, a cluster of highly shared sequence variants.

The PCR ran on 60 Vbeta and 13 Jbeta primers. TCRdb keeps only in-frame clones here, not all; method: immunoSEQ multiplex PCR. This table has roughly 120,000 clones, about 72% appearing once. This CDR3 is built from 14 residues. From germline, CDR1 is MNHEY and CDR2 SVGAGI. Remarks on this clone: What it binds is not known.

This TCR came from a man younger than 45 in good health and CMV-seropositive. The source material was PBMCs. V and J are TRBV6-5 and TRBJ2-5, with 7 positions matching TRBD2. The J call is doubtful: the DNA matches TRBJ2-7 better. The CDR3 bases are TGTGCCAGCAGTCAAACCGGGACTATAAACGAGCAGTACTTC. Its translation is CASSQTGTINEQYF.